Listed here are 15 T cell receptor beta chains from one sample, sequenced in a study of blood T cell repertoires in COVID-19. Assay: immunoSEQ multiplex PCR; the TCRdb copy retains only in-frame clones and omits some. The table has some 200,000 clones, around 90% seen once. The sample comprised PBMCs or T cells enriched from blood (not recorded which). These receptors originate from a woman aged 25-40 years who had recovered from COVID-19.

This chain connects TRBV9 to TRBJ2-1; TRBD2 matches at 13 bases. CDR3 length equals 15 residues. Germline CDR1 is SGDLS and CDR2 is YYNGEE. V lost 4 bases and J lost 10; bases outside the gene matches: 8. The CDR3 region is CASSSRLAGGTEQFF. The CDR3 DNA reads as TGTGCCAGCAGCTCTAGACTAGCGGGGGGTACGGAGCAGTTCTTC.

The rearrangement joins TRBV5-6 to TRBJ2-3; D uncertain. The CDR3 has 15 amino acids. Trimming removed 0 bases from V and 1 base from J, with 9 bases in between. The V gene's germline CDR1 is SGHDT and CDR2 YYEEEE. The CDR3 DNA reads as TGTGCCAGCAGCTTGGGAGAAGTGGGCACAGATACGCAGTATTTT. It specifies CASSLGEVGTDTQYF. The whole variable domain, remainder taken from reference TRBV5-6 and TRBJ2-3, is DAGVTQSPTHLIKTRGQQVTLRCSPKSGHDTVSWYQQALGQGPQFIFQYYEEEERQRGNFPDRFSGHQFPNYSSELNVNALLLGDSALYLCASSLGEVGTDTQYFGPGTRLTVL.

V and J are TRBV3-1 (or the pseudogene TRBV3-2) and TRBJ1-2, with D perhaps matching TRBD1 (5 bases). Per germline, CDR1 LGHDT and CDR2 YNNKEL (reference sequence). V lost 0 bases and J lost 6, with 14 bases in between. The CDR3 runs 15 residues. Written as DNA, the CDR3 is TGTGCCAGCAGCCAAGATTTTCAGGGCGGACATGGCTACACCTTC. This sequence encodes CASSQDFQGGHGYTF.

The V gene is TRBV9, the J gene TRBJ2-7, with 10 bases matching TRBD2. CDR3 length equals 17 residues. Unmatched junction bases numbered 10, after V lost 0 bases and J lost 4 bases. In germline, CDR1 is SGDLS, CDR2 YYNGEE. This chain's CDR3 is CASSVAGGQREGYEQYF. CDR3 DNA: TGTGCCAGCAGCGTAGCTGGGGGCCAGCGGGAGGGTTACGAGCAGTACTTC.

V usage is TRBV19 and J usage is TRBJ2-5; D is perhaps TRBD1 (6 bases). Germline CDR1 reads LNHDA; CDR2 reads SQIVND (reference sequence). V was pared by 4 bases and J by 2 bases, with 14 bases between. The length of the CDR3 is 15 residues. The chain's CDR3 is CASSTRQARQETQYF. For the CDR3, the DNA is TGTGCCAGTAGTACCCGACAGGCCAGACAAGAGACCCAGTACTTC.

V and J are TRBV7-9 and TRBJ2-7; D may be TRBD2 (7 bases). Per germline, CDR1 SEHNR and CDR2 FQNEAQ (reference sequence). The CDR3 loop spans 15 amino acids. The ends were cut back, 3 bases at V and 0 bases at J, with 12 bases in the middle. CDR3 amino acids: CASSLGAGASYEQYF. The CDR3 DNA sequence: TGTGCCAGCAGCTTGGGTGCGGGGGCCTCCTACGAGCAGTACTTC.

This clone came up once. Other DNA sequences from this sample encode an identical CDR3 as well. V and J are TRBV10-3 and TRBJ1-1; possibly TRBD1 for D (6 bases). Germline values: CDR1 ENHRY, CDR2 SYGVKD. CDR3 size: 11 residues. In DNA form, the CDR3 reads TGTGCTATAGGGGGGGGTACTGAAGCTTTCTTT. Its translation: CAIGGGTEAFF.

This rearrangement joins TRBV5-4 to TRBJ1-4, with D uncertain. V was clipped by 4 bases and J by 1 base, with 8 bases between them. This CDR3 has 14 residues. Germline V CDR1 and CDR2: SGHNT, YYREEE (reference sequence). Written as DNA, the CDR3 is TGTGCCAGCAGCCCGGGTGGAACTAATGAAAAACTGTTTTTT. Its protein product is CASSPGGTNEKLFF.

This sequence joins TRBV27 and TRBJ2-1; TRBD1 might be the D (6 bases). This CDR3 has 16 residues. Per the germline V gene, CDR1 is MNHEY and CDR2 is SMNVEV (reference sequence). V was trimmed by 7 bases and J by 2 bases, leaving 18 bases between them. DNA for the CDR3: TGTGCCAGCACCAGCCCTTCGACAGGCCCCTACAATGAGCAGTTCTTC. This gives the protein CASTSPSTGPYNEQFF.

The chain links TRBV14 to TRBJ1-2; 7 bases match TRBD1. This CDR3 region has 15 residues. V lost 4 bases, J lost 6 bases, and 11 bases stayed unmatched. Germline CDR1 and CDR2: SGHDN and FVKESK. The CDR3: CASSRRAQGVDGYTF. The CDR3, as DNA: TGTGCCAGCAGCCGTCGAGCCCAGGGGGTGGATGGCTACACCTTC. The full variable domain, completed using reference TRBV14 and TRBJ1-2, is EAGVTQFPSHSVIEKGQTVTLRCDPISGHDNLYWYRRVMGKEIKFLLHFVKESKQDESGMPNNRFLAERTGGTYSTLKVQPAELEDSGVYFCASSRRAQGVDGYTFGSGTRLTVV.

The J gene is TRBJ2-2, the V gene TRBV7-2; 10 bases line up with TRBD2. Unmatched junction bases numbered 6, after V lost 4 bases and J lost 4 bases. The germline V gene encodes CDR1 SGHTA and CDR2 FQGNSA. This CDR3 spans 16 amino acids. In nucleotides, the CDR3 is TGTGCCAGCAGCTCCGGGACTAGCGTATCCACCGGGGAGCTGTTTTTT. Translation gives CASSSGTSVSTGELFF.

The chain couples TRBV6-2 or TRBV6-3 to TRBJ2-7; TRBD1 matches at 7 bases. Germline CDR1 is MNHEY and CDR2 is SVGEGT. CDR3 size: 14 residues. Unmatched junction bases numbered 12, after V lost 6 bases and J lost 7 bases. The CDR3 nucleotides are TGTGCCAGCAGCCAGCCGGGACAGAACTTGGAGCAGTACTTC. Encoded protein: CASSQPGQNLEQYF.

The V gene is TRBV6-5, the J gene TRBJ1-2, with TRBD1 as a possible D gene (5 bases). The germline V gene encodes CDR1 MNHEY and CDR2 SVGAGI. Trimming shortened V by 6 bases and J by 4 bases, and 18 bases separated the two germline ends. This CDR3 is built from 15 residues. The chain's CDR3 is CASSRSGGKSYGYTF. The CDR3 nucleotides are TGTGCCAGCAGCCGATCGGGGGGTAAAAGCTATGGCTACACCTTC.

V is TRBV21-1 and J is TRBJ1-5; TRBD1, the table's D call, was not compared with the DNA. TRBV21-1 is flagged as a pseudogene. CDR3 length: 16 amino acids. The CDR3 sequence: CASSKRTGPSNQPQHF. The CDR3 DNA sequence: TGTGCCAGCAGCAAGAGGACAGGTCCTAGCAATCAGCCCCAGCATTTT.

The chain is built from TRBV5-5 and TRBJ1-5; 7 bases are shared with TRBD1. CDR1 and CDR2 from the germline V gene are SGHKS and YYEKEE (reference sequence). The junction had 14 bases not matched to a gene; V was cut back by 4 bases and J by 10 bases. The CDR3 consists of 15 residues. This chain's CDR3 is CASSTSGQQGEPQHF. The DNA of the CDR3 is TGTGCCAGCAGCACGTCGGGACAGCAAGGCGAACCCCAGCATTTT.